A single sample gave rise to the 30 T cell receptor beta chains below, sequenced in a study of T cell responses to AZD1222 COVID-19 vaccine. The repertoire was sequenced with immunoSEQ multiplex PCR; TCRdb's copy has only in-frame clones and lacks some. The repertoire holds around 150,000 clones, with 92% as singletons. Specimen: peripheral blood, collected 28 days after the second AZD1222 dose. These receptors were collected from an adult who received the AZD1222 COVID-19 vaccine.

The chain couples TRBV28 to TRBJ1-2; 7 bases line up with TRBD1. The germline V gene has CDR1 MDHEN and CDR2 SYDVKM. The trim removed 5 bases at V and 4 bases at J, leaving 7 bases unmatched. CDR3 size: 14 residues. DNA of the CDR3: TGTGCCAGCAGTCTACGGGACAGTCGCTATGGCTACACCTTC. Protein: CASSLRDSRYGYTF.

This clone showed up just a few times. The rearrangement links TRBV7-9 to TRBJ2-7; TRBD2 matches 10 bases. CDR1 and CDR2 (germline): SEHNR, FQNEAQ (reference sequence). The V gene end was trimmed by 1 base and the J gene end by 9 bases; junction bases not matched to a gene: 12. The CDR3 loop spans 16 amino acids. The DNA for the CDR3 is TGTGCCAGCAGCTTAGAGGGAGGATCTAGCGGGAGAAGGCAGTACTTC. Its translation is CASSLEGGSSGRRQYF.

This CDR3 reads CASSSLTRTYEQYF. In DNA form, the CDR3 reads TGTGCCAGCAGTTCCTTGACTAGGACCTACGAGCAGTACTTC. The chain joins TRBV27 to TRBJ2-7, with D possibly matching TRBD2 (6 bases). Trimming removed 4 bases at V and 2 bases at J, with 12 bases between. CDR1 is MNHEY and CDR2 is SMNVEV in the germline V gene (reference sequence). CDR3 length: 14 amino acids.

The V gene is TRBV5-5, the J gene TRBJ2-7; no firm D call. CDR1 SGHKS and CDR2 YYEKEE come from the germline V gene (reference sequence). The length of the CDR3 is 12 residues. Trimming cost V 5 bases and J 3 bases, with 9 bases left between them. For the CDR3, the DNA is TGTGCCAGCAGTGAGGCCGACTACGAGCAGTACTTC. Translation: CASSEADYEQYF.

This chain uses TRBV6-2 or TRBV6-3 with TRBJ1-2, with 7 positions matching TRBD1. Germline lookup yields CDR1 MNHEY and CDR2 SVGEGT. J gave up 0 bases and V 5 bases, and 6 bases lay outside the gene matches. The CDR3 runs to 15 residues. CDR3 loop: CASSTDRRANYGYTF. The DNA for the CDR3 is TGTGCCAGCAGTACGGACAGGCGAGCTAACTATGGCTACACCTTC.

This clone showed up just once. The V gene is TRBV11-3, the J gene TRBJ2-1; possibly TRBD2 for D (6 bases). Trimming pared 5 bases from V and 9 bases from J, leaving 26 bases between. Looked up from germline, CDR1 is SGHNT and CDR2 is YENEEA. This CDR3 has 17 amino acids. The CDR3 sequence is CASSPRTGGGFAGEQFF. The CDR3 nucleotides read TGTGCCAGCAGCCCTCGTACTGGGGGAGGATTCGCCGGTGAGCAGTTCTTC. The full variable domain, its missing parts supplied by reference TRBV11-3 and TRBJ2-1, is EAGVVQSPRYKIIEKKQPVAFWCNPISGHNTLYWYLQNLGQGPELLIRYENEEAVDDSQLPKDRFSAERLKGVDSTLKIQPAELGDSAVYLCASSPRTGGGFAGEQFFGPGTRLTVL.

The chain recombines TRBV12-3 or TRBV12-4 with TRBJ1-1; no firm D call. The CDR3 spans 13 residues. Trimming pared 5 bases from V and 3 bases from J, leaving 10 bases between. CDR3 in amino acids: CASSGLTDTEAFF. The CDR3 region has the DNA TGTGCCAGCAGTGGGCTGACGGACACTGAAGCTTTCTTT.

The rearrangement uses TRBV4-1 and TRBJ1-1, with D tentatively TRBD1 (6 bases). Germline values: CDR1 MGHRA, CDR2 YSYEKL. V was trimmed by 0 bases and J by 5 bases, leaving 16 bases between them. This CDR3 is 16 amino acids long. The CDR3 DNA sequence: TGCGCCAGCAGCCAAGACCCCCACGGGGGGCGAACTGAAGCTTTCTTT. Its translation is CASSQDPHGGRTEAFF.

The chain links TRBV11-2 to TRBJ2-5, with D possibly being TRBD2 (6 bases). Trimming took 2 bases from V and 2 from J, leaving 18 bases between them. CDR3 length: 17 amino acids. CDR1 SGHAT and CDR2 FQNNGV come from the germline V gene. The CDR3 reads CASSLYSGGVGQETQYF. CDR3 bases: TGTGCCAGCAGCTTATATTCTGGCGGGGTAGGACAAGAGACCCAGTACTTC.

CDR3 sequence reads: CASSEQSSNEQYF. For the CDR3, the DNA is TGTGCCAGCAGTGAACAGAGTTCGAACGAGCAGTACTTC. The chain joins TRBV6-1 to TRBJ2-7; D ambiguous. Germline CDR1 and CDR2: MNHNS and SASEGT. V was pared by 2 bases and J by 5 bases, with 10 bases between. This CDR3 is built from 13 residues.

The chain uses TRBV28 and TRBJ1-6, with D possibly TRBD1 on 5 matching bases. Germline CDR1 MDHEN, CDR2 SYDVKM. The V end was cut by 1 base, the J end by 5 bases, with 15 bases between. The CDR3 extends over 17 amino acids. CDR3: CASSLFWQGQDNSPLHF. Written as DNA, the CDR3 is TGTGCCAGCAGTTTATTCTGGCAGGGCCAAGATAATTCACCCCTCCACTTT.

CDR3 amino acids: CASTRLAGADEQFF. Here the CDR3 DNA reads TGTGCCAGCACCCGACTAGCGGGAGCCGATGAGCAGTTCTTC. This sequence joins TRBV9 and TRBJ2-1; TRBD2 matches 12 bases. Trimming at V came to 6 bases and at J to 8 bases, leaving 6 bases not matched to a gene. The CDR3 extends over 14 amino acids. CDR1 is SGDLS, CDR2 YYNGEE, per germline.

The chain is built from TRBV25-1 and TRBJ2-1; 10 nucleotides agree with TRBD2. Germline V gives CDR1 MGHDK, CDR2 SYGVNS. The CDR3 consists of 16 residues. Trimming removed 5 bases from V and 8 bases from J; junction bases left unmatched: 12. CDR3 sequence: CASSWTSGYLNDEQFF. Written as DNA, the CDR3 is TGTGCCAGCAGTTGGACTAGCGGATACTTGAACGATGAGCAGTTCTTC.

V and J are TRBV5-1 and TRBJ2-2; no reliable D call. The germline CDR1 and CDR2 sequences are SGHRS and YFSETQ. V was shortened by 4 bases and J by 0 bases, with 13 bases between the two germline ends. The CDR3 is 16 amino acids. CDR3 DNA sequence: TGCGCCAGCAGCACGATTCCACGGACGAACACCGGGGAGCTGTTTTTT. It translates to CASSTIPRTNTGELFF.

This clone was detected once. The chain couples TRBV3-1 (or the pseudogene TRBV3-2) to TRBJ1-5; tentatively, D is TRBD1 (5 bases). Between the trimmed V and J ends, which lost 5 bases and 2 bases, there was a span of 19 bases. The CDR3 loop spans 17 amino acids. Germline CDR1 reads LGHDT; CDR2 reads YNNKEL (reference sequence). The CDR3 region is CASSYRASRQRNQPQHF. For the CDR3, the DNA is TGTGCCAGCAGCTACAGAGCTTCCAGACAGCGCAATCAGCCCCAGCATTTT.

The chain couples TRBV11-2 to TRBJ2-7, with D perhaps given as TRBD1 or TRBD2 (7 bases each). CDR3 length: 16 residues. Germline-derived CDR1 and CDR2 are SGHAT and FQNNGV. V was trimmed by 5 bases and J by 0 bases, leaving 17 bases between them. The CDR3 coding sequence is TGTGCCAGCAGCCGGGGAGGGGGCAGGAGCTCCTACGAGCAGTACTTC. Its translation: CASSRGGGRSSYEQYF.

The chain's CDR3 is CASSEPEGLNEQFF. The CDR3 region has the DNA TGCGCCAGCAGTGAGCCCGAAGGGCTAAATGAGCAGTTCTTC. The chain has TRBV10-1 and TRBJ2-1; D is unresolved. The CDR3 has 14 amino acids. Germline-derived CDR1 and CDR2 are WNHNN and SYGVQD (reference sequence). The ends were cut back, 2 bases at V and 7 bases at J, with 12 bases in the middle.

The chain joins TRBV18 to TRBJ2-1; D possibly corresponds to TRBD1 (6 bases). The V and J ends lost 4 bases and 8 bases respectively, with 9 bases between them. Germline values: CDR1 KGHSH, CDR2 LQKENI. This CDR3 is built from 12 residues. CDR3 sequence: CASSLSGDEQFF. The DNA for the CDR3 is TGTGCCAGCTCACTATCAGGGGATGAGCAGTTCTTC.

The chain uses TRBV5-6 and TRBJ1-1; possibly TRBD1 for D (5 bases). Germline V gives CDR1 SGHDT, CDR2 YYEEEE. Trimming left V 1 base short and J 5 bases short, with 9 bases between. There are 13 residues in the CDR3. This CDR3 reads CASSLYGGTEAFF. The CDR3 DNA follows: TGTGCCAGCAGCTTGTATGGGGGGACTGAAGCTTTCTTT.

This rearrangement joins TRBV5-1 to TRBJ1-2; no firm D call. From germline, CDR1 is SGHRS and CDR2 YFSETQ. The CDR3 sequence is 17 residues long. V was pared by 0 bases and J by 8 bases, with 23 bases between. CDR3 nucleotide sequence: TGCGCCAGCAGCTTGGAGATAACCTTGAGCGACGCGAGAGGCTACACCTTC. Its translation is CASSLEITLSDARGYTF.

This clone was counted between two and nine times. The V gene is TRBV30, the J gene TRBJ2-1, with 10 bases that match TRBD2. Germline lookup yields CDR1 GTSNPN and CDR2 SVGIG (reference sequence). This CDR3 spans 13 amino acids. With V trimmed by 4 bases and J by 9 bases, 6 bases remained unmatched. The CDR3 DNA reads TGTGCCTGGACAGCGGGAGGGCCGGGTGAGCAGTTCTTC. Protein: CAWTAGGPGEQFF. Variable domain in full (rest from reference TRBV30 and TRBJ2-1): SQTIHQWPATLVQPVGSPLSLECTVEGTSNPNLYWYRQAAGRGLQLLFYSVGIGQISSEVPQNLSASRPQDRQFILSSKKLLLSDSGFYLCAWTAGGPGEQFFGPGTRLTVL.

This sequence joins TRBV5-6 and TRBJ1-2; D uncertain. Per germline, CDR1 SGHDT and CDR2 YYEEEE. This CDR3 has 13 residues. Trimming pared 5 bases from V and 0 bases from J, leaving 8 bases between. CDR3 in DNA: TGTGCCAGCAGACGCGATACTAACTATGGCTACACCTTC. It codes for CASRRDTNYGYTF.

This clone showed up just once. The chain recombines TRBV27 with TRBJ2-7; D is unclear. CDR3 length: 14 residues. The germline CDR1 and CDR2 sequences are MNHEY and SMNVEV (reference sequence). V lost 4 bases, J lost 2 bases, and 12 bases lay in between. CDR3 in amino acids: CASSSVAGPYEQYF. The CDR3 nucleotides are TGTGCCAGCAGTTCGGTGGCAGGACCCTACGAGCAGTACTTC.

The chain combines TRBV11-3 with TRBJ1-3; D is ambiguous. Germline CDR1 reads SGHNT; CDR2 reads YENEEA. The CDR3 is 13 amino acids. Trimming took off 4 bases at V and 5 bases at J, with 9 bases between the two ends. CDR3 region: CASSSAIRNTIYF. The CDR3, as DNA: TGTGCCAGCAGCTCGGCCATCAGAAACACCATATATTTT.

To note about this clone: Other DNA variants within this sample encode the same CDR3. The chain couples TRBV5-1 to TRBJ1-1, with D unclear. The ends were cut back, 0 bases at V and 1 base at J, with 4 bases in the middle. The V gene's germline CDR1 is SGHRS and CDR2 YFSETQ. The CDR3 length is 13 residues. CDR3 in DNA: TGCGCCAGCAGCTTGGGGGGGAACACTGAAGCTTTCTTT. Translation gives CASSLGGNTEAFF.

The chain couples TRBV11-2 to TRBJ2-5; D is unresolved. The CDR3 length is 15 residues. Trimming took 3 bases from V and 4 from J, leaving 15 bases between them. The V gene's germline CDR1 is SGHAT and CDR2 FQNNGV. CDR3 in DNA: TGTGCCAGCAGCTTTGTGATGGGTAACGGAGAGACCCAGTACTTC. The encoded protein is CASSFVMGNGETQYF.

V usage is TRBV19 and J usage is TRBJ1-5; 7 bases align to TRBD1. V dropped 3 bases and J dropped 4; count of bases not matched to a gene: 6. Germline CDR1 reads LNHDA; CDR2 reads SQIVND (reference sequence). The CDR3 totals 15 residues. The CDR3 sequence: CASSMGQLINQPQHF. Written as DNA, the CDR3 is TGTGCCAGTAGTATGGGACAGCTAATAAATCAGCCCCAGCATTTT.

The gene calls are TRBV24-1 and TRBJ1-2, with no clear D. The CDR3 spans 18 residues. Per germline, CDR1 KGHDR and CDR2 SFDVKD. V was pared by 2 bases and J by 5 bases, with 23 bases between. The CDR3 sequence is CATSDSAVVTKGRYGYTF. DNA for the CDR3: TGTGCCACCAGTGATTCGGCGGTAGTGACAAAGGGAAGATATGGCTACACCTTC.

CDR3 amino acids: CASSFQGRGGYTF. The CDR3 DNA reads TGTGCCAGCAGTTTTCAAGGGCGGGGAGGCTACACCTTC. V usage is TRBV27 and J usage is TRBJ1-2; no definite D call. The CDR3 contains 13 residues. V lost 3 bases, J lost 8 bases, and 13 bases lay in between. The germline gives CDR1 MNHEY, CDR2 SMNVEV (reference sequence).

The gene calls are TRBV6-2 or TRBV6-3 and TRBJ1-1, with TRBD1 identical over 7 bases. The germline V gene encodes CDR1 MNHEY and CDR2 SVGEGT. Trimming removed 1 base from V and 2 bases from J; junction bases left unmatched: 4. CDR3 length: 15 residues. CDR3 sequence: CASSYFGTVNTEAFF. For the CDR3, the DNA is TGTGCCAGCAGTTACTTTGGGACAGTCAACACTGAAGCTTTCTTT.